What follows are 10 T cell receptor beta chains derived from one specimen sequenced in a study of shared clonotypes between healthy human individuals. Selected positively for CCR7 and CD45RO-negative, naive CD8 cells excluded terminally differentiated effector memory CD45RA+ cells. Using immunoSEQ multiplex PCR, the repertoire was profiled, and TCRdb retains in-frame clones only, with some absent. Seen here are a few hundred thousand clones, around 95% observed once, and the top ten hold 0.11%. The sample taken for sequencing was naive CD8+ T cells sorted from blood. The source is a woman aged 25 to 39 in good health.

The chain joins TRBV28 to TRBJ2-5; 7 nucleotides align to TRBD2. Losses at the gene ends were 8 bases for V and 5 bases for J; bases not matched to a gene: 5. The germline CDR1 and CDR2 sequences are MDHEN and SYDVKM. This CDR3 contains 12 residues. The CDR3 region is CASGGGGETQYF. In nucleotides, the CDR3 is TGTGCCAGCGGTGGGGGGGGTGAGACCCAGTACTTC.

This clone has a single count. In DNA, the CDR3 is TGTGCCAGCAATCCTTCTGAGCAGTTCTTC. Amino acids: CASNPSEQFF. The chain has TRBV6-1 and TRBJ2-1; D unclear. V shed 7 bases and J shed 9 bases, with 7 bases lying between them. Germline CDR1 MNHNS, CDR2 SASEGT. The CDR3 spans 10 residues.

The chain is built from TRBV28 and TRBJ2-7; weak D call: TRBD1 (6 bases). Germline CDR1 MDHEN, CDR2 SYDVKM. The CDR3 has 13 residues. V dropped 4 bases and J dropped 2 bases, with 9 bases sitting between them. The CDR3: CASSWDTTYEQYF. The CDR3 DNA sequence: TGTGCCAGCAGTTGGGACACTACCTACGAGCAGTACTTC.

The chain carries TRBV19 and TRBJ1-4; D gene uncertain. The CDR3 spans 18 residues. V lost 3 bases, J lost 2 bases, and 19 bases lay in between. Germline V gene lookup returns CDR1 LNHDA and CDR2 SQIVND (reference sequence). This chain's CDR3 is CASSIGVWGMATNEKLFF. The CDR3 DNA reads TGTGCCAGTAGTATTGGAGTTTGGGGAATGGCTACTAATGAAAAACTGTTTTTT.

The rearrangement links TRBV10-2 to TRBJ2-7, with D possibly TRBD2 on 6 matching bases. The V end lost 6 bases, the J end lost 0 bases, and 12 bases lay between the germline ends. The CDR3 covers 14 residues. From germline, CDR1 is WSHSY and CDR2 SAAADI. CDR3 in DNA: TGCGCCAGCAGGGCAGGAGGGTTCTCCTACGAGCAGTACTTC. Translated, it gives CASRAGGFSYEQYF.

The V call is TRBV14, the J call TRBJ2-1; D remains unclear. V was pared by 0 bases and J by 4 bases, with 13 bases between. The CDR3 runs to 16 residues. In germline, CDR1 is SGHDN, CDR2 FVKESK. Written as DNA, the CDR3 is TGTGCCAGCAGCCAAGAATCACTCGGATCTTACAATGAGCAGTTCTTC. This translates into CASSQESLGSYNEQFF.

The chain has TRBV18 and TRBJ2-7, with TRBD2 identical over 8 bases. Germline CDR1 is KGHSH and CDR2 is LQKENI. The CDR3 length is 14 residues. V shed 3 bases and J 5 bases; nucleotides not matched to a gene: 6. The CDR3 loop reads CASSPGSGKDEQYF. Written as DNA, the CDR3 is TGTGCCAGCTCACCTGGTAGCGGGAAGGACGAGCAGTACTTC.

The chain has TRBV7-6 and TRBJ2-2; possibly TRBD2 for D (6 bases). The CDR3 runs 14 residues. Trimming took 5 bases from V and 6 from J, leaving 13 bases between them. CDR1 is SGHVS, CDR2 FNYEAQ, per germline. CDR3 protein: CASSPRGSAGELFF. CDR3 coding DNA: TGTGCCAGCAGCCCCCGGGGGTCGGCCGGGGAGCTGTTTTTT.

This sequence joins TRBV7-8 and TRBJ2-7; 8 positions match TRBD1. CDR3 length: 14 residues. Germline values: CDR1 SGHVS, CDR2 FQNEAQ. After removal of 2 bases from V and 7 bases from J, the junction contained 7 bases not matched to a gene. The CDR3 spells CASSLQGAAVEQYF. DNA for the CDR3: TGTGCCAGCAGCTTACAGGGGGCGGCGGTTGAGCAGTACTTC.

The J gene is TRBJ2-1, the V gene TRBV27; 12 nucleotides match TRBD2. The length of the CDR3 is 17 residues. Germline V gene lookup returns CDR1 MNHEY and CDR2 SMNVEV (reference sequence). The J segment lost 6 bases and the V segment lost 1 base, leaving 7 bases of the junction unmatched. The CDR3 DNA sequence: TGTGCCAGCAGTTTATATCTAGCGGGAGGGCCGGGCAATGAGCAGTTCTTC. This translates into CASSLYLAGGPGNEQFF.